The 8 T cell receptor beta chains below come from one sample, sequenced in a study of T cell responses to AZD1222 COVID-19 vaccine. Some clones are missing from TCRdb's copy, which holds only in-frame ones; the method was immunoSEQ multiplex PCR. This sample has around 130,000 clones, with around 83% found just once. The material was peripheral blood, obtained on day 0 of AZD1222 vaccination. The receptors shown here come from an adult in good health.

The chain employs TRBV7-8 and TRBJ2-3; D is unresolved. This CDR3 contains 15 residues. Germline V gene data show CDR1 as SGHVS and CDR2 as FQNEAQ. V lost 2 bases to trimming and J lost 0 bases, with 9 bases between them. The CDR3 loop reads CASSLLSGSTDTQYF. The CDR3 DNA reads as TGTGCCAGCAGCTTATTGTCCGGGAGCACAGATACGCAGTATTTT.

This chain connects TRBV10-3 to TRBJ1-1; 9 nucleotides agree with TRBD1. The V gene end was trimmed by 0 bases and the J gene end by 3 bases; junction bases not matched to a gene: 17. The CDR3 runs 20 residues. CDR1 and CDR2 (germline): ENHRY, SYGVKD. CDR3 loop: CAISESSYSRAGQGDTEAFF. Written as DNA, the CDR3 is TGTGCCATCAGTGAGTCGAGCTATTCACGCGCGGGACAGGGAGACACTGAAGCTTTCTTT.

A single count supports this clone. The chain carries TRBV24-1 and TRBJ2-1; 9 bases agree with TRBD2. Germline V gene data show CDR1 as KGHDR and CDR2 as SFDVKD. V gave up 4 bases and J gave up 3 bases; unmatched junction bases: 6. CDR3 length: 16 residues. CDR3 residues: CATSDPGLAFYNEQFF. The DNA for the CDR3 is TGTGCCACCAGTGACCCGGGACTAGCCTTCTACAATGAGCAGTTCTTC.

The chain combines TRBV7-8 with TRBJ2-7; TRBD1 aligns across 7 bases. Germline-derived CDR1 and CDR2 are SGHVS and FQNEAQ. V shed 1 base and J 4 bases; nucleotides not matched to a gene: 7. This CDR3 contains 15 residues. The CDR3 bases are TGTGCCAGCAGCTTAGATGGGACAGCTCTTTACGAGCAGTACTTC. Translation: CASSLDGTALYEQYF.

This chain connects TRBV7-2 to TRBJ2-1; D may be TRBD1 (6 bases). Germline V CDR1 and CDR2: SGHTA, FQGNSA. CDR3 length equals 15 residues. Trimming cost V 4 bases and J 4 bases, with 14 bases left between them. The chain's CDR3 is CASSSQGIAYNEQFF. CDR3 DNA: TGTGCCAGCAGCTCCCAGGGGATTGCGTACAATGAGCAGTTCTTC.

This clone was seen only a few times. This chain uses TRBV2 with TRBJ1-2; TRBD1 matches 7 bases. This CDR3 contains 15 residues. CDR1 is SNHLY, CDR2 FYNNEI, per germline. The ends lost 7 bases at V and 3 bases at J; junction bases unmatched: 11. The CDR3 region has the DNA TGTGCCAGCACGAGACGACAGGGTGAGGACTATGGCTACACCTTC. This encodes CASTRRQGEDYGYTF.

This chain joins TRBV2 and TRBJ1-6; D not certain. V was cut by 6 bases and J by 10 bases, with 16 bases left in between. The CDR3 has 14 residues. Germline CDR1 SNHLY, CDR2 FYNNEI. CDR3 protein: CASRGRGLDSPLHF. DNA for the CDR3: TGTGCCAGCAGGGGCAGAGGGTTGGACTCACCCCTCCACTTT. Filled out from reference TRBV2 and TRBJ1-6, the complete variable domain reads EPEVTQTPSHQVTQMGQEVILRCVPISNHLYFYWYRQILGQKVEFLVSFYNNEISEKSEIFDDQFSVERPDGSNFTLKIRSTKLEDSAMYFCASRGRGLDSPLHFGNGTRLTVT.

This chain uses TRBV9 with TRBJ2-4; 15 nucleotides agree with TRBD2. CDR1 is SGDLS and CDR2 is YYNGEE in the germline V gene. V was clipped by 3 bases and J by 1 base; unmatched bases: 11. The CDR3 runs 20 residues. The CDR3 protein is CASSAEGLAGGRRAKNIQYF. The DNA for the CDR3 is TGTGCCAGCAGCGCCGAAGGACTAGCGGGAGGGAGGAGGGCCAAAAACATTCAGTACTTC.